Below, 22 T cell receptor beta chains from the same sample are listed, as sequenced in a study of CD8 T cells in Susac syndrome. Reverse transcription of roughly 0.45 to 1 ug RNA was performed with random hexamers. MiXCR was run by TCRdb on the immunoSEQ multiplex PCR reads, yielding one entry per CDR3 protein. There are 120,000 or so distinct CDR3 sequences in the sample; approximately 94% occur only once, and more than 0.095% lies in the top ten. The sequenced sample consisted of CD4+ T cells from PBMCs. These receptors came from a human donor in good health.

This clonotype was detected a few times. CDR3 residues: CASSLRGGEAFF. The CDR3 bases are TGTGCCAGCAGTTTAAGGGGAGGGGAAGCTTTCTTT. The V gene is TRBV28, the J gene TRBJ1-1; weak D call: TRBD1 (5 bases). Germline V CDR1 and CDR2: MDHEN, SYDVKM. Trimming took 2 bases from V and 8 from J, leaving 9 bases between them. CDR3 length: 12 amino acids.

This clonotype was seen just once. Here the CDR3 DNA reads TGTGCCAGCAGTTACCTCTTGGGGAGCGGGGGGCGAGATGAGCAGTTCTTC. Translated: CASSYLLGSGGRDEQFF. This chain joins TRBV6-2 or TRBV6-3 and TRBJ2-1, with 9 bases matching TRBD2. Germline lookup yields CDR1 MNHEY and CDR2 SVGEGT. The V segment lost 2 bases and the J segment 8 bases; nucleotides outside the gene matches: 13. The CDR3 runs 17 residues.

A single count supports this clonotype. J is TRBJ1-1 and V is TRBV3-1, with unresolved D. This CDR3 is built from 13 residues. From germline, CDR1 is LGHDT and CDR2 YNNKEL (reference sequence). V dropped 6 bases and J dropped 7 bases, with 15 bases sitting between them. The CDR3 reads CASSQEEGGEAFF. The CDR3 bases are TGTGCCAGCAGTCAGGAGGAGGGTGGTGAAGCTTTCTTT.

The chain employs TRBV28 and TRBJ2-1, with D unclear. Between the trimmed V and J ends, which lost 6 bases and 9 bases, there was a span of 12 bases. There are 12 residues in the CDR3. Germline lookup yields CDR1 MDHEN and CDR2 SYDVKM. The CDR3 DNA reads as TGTGCCAGCAGCATCCTAGAGAGTGAGCAGTTCTTC. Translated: CASSILESEQFF.

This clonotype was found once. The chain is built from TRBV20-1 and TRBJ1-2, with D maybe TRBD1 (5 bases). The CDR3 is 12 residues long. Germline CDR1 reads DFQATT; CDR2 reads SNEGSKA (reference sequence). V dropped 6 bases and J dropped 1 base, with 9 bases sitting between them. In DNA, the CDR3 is TGCAGTGCCCGGGGGGGTAACTATGGCTACACCTTC. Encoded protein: CSARGGNYGYTF.

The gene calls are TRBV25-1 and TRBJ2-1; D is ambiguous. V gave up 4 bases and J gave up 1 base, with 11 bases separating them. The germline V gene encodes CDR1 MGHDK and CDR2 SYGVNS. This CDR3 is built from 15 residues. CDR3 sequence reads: CASSVPGLSYNEQFF. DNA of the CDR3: TGTGCCAGCAGTGTACCCGGGTTATCCTACAATGAGCAGTTCTTC.

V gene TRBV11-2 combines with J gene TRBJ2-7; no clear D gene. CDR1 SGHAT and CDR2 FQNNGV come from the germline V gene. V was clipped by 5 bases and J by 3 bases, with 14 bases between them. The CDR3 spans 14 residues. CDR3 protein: CASSPLNPGYEQYF. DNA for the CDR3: TGTGCCAGCAGCCCTCTGAACCCAGGCTACGAGCAGTACTTC.

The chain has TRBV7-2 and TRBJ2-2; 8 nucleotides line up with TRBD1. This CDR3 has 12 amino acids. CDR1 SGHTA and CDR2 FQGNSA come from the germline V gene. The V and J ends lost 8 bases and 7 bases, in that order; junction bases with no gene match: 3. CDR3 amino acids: CASGQGYGELFF. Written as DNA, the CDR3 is TGTGCCAGCGGACAGGGATACGGGGAGCTGTTTTTT.

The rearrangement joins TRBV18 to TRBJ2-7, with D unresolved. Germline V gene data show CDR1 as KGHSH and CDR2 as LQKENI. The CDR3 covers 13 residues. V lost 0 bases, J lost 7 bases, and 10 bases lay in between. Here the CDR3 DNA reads TGTGCCAGCTCACCACCTACCTCCTGGGAGCAGTACTTC. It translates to CASSPPTSWEQYF.

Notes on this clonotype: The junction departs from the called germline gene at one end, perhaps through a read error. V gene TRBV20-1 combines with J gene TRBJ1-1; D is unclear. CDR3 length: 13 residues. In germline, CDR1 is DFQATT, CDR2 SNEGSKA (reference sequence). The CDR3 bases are TGCAGGGCTAGAGGTGGGTTGAACACTGAAGCTTTCTTT. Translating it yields CRARGGLNTEAFF.

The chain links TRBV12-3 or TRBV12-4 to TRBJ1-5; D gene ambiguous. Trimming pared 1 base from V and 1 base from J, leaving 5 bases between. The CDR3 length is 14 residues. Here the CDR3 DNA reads TGTGCCAGCAGTTTAGGGCCCAGCAATCAGCCCCAGCATTTT. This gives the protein CASSLGPSNQPQHF.

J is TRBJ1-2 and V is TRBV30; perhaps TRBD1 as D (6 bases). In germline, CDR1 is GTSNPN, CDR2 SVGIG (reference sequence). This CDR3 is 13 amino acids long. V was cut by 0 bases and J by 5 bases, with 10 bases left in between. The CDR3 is CAWSVRGTYGYTF. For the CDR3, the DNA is TGTGCCTGGAGTGTACGTGGGACATATGGCTACACCTTC.

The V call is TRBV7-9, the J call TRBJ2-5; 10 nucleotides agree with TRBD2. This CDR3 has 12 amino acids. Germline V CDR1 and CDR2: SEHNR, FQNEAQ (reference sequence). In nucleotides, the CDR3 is TGTGCGAGCGGGAGGGTCGGAGAGACCCAGTACTTC. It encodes CASGRVGETQYF.

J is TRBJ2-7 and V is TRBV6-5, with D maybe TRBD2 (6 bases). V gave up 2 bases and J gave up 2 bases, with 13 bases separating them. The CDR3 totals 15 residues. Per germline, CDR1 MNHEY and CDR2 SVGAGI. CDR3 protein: CASSYGWDSTYEQYF. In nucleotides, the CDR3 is TGTGCCAGCAGTTACGGATGGGACTCAACCTACGAGCAGTACTTC.

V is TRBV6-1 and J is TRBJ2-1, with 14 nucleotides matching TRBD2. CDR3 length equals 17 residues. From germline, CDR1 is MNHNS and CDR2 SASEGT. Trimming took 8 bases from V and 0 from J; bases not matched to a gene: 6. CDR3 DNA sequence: TGTGCCAGCCGCGGGACTAGCGGGAGAATCTCCTACAATGAGCAGTTCTTC. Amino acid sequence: CASRGTSGRISYNEQFF.

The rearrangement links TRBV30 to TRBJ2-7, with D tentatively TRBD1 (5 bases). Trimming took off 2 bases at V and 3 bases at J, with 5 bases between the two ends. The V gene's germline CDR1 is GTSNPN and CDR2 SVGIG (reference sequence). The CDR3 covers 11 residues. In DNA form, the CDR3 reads TGTGCCTGGAGTCAGGGCTACGAGCAGTACTTC. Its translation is CAWSQGYEQYF. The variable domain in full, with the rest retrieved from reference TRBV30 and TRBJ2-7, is SQTIHQWPATLVQPVGSPLSLECTVEGTSNPNLYWYRQAAGRGLQLLFYSVGIGQISSEVPQNLSASRPQDRQFILSSKKLLLSDSGFYLCAWSQGYEQYFGPGTRLTVT.

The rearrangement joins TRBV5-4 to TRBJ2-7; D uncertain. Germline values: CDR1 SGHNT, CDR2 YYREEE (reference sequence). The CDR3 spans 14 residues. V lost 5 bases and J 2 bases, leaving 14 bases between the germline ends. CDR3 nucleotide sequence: TGTGCCAGCAGTTCCCGGGTACCACCCTACGAGCAGTACTTC. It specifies CASSSRVPPYEQYF.

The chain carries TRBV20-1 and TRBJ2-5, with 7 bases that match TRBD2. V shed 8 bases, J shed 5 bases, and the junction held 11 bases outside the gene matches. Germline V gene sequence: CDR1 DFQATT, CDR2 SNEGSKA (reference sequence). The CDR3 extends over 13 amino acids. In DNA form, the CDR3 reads TGCAGTACTCCCCGACGGGGGGTTGAGACCCAGTACTTC. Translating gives CSTPRRGVETQYF.

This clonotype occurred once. DNA of the CDR3: TGTGCCAGCAGTCCAGAAACAGGAACCTACGAGCAGTACTTC. Amino acid sequence: CASSPETGTYEQYF. The rearrangement uses TRBV28 and TRBJ2-7; D possibly corresponds to TRBD1 (5 bases). V was pared by 5 bases and J by 2 bases, with 13 bases between. Germline V gives CDR1 MDHEN, CDR2 SYDVKM. The CDR3 has 14 residues.

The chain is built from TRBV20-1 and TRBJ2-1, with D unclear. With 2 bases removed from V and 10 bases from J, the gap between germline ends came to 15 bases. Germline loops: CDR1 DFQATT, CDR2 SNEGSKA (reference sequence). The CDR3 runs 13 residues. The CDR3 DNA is TGCAGTGCTAGAAATCCGGGTGTGGCGGAGCAGTTCTTC. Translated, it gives CSARNPGVAEQFF.

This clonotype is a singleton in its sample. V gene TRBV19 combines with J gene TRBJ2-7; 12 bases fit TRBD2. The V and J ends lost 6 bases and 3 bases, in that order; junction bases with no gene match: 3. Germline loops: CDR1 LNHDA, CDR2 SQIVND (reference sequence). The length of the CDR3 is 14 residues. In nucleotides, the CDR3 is TGTGCCAGTAGAAGGACTAGCGGGATCTACGAGCAGTACTTC. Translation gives CASRRTSGIYEQYF. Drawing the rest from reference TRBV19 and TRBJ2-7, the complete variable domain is DGGITQSPKYLFRKEGQNVTLSCEQNLNHDAMYWYRQDPGQGLRLIYYSQIVNDFQKGDIAEGYSVSREKKESFPLTVTSAQKNPTAFYLCASRRTSGIYEQYFGPGTRLTVT.

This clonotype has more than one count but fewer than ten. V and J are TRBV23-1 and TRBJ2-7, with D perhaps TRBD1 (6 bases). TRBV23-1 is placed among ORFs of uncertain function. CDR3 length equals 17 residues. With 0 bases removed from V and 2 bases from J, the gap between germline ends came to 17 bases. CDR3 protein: CASSQSGWQGITYEQYF. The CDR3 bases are TGCGCCAGCAGTCAATCGGGATGGCAGGGGATAACCTACGAGCAGTACTTC.